These 20 T cell receptor beta chains came from one sample sequenced in a study of blood T cell repertoires in COVID-19. Data came from immunoSEQ multiplex PCR; TCRdb stores just in-frame clones and leaves some out. This sample has approximately 280,000 clones; around 89% occur once, and the top ten carry about 4.2%. The sample was peripheral blood. These TCRs come from a middle-aged man with acute or convalescent COVID-19.

The chain uses TRBV4-1 and TRBJ2-1; 7 positions match TRBD1. With V trimmed by 0 bases and J by 4 bases, 3 bases remained unmatched. The CDR3 is made up of 15 amino acids. In germline, CDR1 is MGHRA, CDR2 YSYEKL. The CDR3 loop reads CASSQEGQRYNEQFF. CDR3 in DNA: TGCGCCAGCAGCCAAGAGGGACAGCGATACAATGAGCAGTTCTTC.

The V and J genes are TRBV7-2 and TRBJ2-4, with D perhaps TRBD2 (5 bases). There are 18 residues in the CDR3. Trimming removed 2 bases from V and 0 bases from J, with 17 bases in between. The germline CDR1 and CDR2 sequences are SGHTA and FQGNSA. The DNA of the CDR3 is TGTGCCAGCAGCTTAATGAGAACGGGGTTGGAAGCCAAAAACATTCAGTACTTC. This sequence encodes CASSLMRTGLEAKNIQYF.

This chain links TRBV5-5 with TRBJ2-6, with TRBD1 identical over 7 bases. The CDR3 extends over 16 amino acids. Germline V gene lookup returns CDR1 SGHKS and CDR2 YYEKEE (reference sequence). The trim removed 3 bases at V and 2 bases at J, leaving 5 bases unmatched. The DNA for the CDR3 is TGTGCCAGCAGCTCCTTAACAGGGGCTGGGGCCAACGTCCTGACTTTC. This gives the protein CASSSLTGAGANVLTF.

The chain combines TRBV19 with TRBJ2-7; D gene uncertain. The CDR3 runs 13 residues. V was shortened by 1 base and J by 2 bases, with 6 bases between the two germline ends. Germline CDR1 and CDR2: LNHDA and SQIVND (reference sequence). The DNA of the CDR3 is TGTGCCAGTAGTATAGGGTCTACCTACGAGCAGTACTTC. This gives the protein CASSIGSTYEQYF.

This rearrangement joins TRBV19 to TRBJ2-2; a weak D match, TRBD1 (5 bases). The CDR3 loop spans 14 amino acids. Trimming removed 6 bases at V and 1 base at J, with 9 bases between. Germline loops: CDR1 LNHDA, CDR2 SQIVND (reference sequence). In DNA form, the CDR3 reads TGTGCCAGTAGGCCCCAGGGGAACACCGGGGAGCTGTTTTTT. Translation gives CASRPQGNTGELFF.

The rearrangement joins TRBV5-1 to TRBJ2-2, with 12 positions matching TRBD1. The V gene end was trimmed by 4 bases and the J gene end by 5 bases; junction bases not matched to a gene: 3. The CDR3 is made up of 15 amino acids. Germline V lookup: CDR1 SGHRS, CDR2 YFSETQ. CDR3 sequence: CASSGTGGNTGELFF. CDR3 coding DNA: TGCGCCAGCAGCGGGACAGGGGGCAATACCGGGGAGCTGTTTTTT.

The V and J genes are TRBV5-4 and TRBJ2-5, with 8 nucleotides matching TRBD2. Per the germline V gene, CDR1 is SGHNT and CDR2 is YYREEE (reference sequence). This CDR3 has 15 amino acids. J lost 2 bases, V lost 2 bases, and 5 bases had no gene match. The CDR3 loop reads CASSFRSGGQETQYF. The CDR3 DNA follows: TGTGCCAGCAGCTTTAGATCGGGGGGGCAAGAGACCCAGTACTTC. Complete variable domain (other parts from reference TRBV5-4 and TRBJ2-5): ETGVTQSPTHLIKTRGQQVTLRCSSQSGHNTVSWYQQALGQGPQFIFQYYREEENGRGNFPPRFSGLQFPNYSSELNVNALELDDSALYLCASSFRSGGQETQYFGPGTRLLVL.

V usage is TRBV29-1 and J usage is TRBJ1-1; the match to TRBD1 covers 8 bases. Unmatched junction bases numbered 5, after V lost 4 bases and J lost 4 bases. There are 13 residues in the CDR3. Germline V gene sequence: CDR1 SQVTM, CDR2 ANQGSEA. The CDR3: CSVGDRGGTEAFF. The CDR3 DNA reads as TGCAGCGTTGGTGACAGGGGTGGCACTGAAGCTTTCTTT.

The CDR3 coding sequence is TGCGCCAGCAGCTTGGGGGGCTGGCCGGGCACTGAAGCTTTCTTT. As protein: CASSLGGWPGTEAFF. The rearrangement joins TRBV5-1 to TRBJ1-1, with a tentative D call TRBD1 (5 bases). V shed 0 bases and J shed 4 bases, with 13 bases lying between them. CDR1 is SGHRS, CDR2 YFSETQ, per germline. The CDR3 contains 15 residues.

The chain is built from TRBV29-1 and TRBJ1-2; no clear D. In germline, CDR1 is SQVTM, CDR2 ANQGSEA. This CDR3 is built from 13 residues. V was cut by 2 bases and J by 2 bases, with 9 bases left in between. This CDR3 reads CSVENGGNYGYTF. For the CDR3, the DNA is TGCAGCGTTGAAAACGGCGGGAACTATGGCTACACCTTC.

The V and J genes are TRBV10-3 and TRBJ1-2, with D possibly being TRBD1 (6 bases). Trimming took 6 bases from V and 6 from J, leaving 14 bases between them. The CDR3 length is 13 residues. The germline CDR1 and CDR2 sequences are ENHRY and SYGVKD. This CDR3 is CAIRSQGFDGYTF. CDR3 sequence (DNA): TGTGCCATCAGGTCACAGGGATTCGATGGCTACACCTTC.

The rearrangement links TRBV14 to TRBJ2-3; the D gene is possibly TRBD2 (6 bases). Between the trimmed V and J ends, which lost 4 bases and 0 bases, there was a span of 8 bases. This CDR3 has 14 residues. The germline V gene has CDR1 SGHDN and CDR2 FVKESK. CDR3 coding DNA: TGTGCCAGCAGCCGTGGGACTAGCACAGATACGCAGTATTTT. Its protein is CASSRGTSTDTQYF.

This chain connects TRBV5-6 to TRBJ1-2, with 8 nucleotides matching TRBD1. This CDR3 has 16 amino acids. After removal of 0 bases from V and 4 bases from J, the junction contained 8 bases not matched to a gene. The germline V gene has CDR1 SGHDT and CDR2 YYEEEE. The chain's CDR3 is CASSLGAGGRFYGYTF. CDR3 nucleotides: TGTGCCAGCAGCTTGGGGGCAGGGGGCAGATTCTATGGCTACACCTTC.

The CDR3 sequence is CASSLARPRGHTEAFF. The CDR3 DNA is TGTGCCAGCAGCTTAGCGCGCCCCAGGGGGCACACTGAAGCTTTCTTT. The chain combines TRBV7-7 with TRBJ1-1; the match to TRBD1 covers 8 bases. J was trimmed by 3 bases and V by 0 bases; bases with no gene match: 6. Germline V gives CDR1 SSHAT, CDR2 FNYEAQ (reference sequence). The CDR3 is 16 amino acids. Supplemented by reference TRBV7-7 and TRBJ1-1, the full variable domain reads GAGVSQSPRYKVTKRGQDVTLRCDPISSHATLYWYQQALGQGPEFLTYFNYEAQPDKSGLPSDRFSAERPEGSISTLTIQRTEQRDSAMYRCASSLARPRGHTEAFFGQGTRLTVV.

The CDR3 DNA follows: TGTGCCAGCAGTGTAGACGGGGGACAGGGATTTGGAAACACCATATATTTT. It encodes CASSVDGGQGFGNTIYF. The chain links TRBV11-2 to TRBJ1-3, with TRBD1 identical over 9 bases. The CDR3 covers 17 residues. Per germline, CDR1 SGHAT and CDR2 FQNNGV. The trim removed 6 bases at V and 3 bases at J, leaving 12 bases unmatched.

V and J are TRBV7-9 and TRBJ2-7, with D maybe TRBD2 (6 bases). This CDR3 contains 15 residues. CDR1 is SEHNR and CDR2 is FQNEAQ in the germline V gene (reference sequence). With 1 base removed from V and 2 bases from J, the gap between germline ends came to 12 bases. CDR3 protein: CASSLGRGLAYEQYF. The CDR3, as DNA: TGTGCCAGCAGCTTAGGGCGGGGACTGGCCTACGAGCAGTACTTC.

The V and J genes are TRBV5-1 and TRBJ2-1, with 13 bases fitting TRBD2. CDR1 is SGHRS, CDR2 YFSETQ, per germline. This CDR3 contains 15 residues. V shed 4 bases, J shed 10 bases, and the junction held 8 bases outside the gene matches. The CDR3 spells CASSIGTSGAGEQFF. Written as DNA, the CDR3 is TGCGCCAGCAGCATAGGGACTAGCGGGGCTGGAGAGCAGTTCTTC.

The chain links TRBV6-1 to TRBJ1-1, with TRBD1 matching 8 bases. V shed 2 bases and J 6 bases; nucleotides not matched to a gene: 5. CDR1 is MNHNS and CDR2 is SASEGT in the germline V gene. The CDR3 runs 14 residues. The CDR3 region has the DNA TGTGCCAGCAGTGAAATGGTGACAGGGGCTGAAGCTTTCTTT. Its translation is CASSEMVTGAEAFF.

The J gene is TRBJ1-4, the V gene TRBV5-1; 7 bases map to TRBD1. The CDR3 runs to 15 residues. Germline lookup yields CDR1 SGHRS and CDR2 YFSETQ. The J segment lost 5 bases and the V segment lost 4 bases, leaving 8 bases of the junction unmatched. The CDR3 region is CASSRLGTENEKLFF. CDR3 sequence (DNA): TGCGCCAGCAGCAGACTCGGGACAGAGAATGAAAAACTGTTTTTT. The full variable domain, in which reference TRBV5-1 and TRBJ1-4 provide the parts outside the CDR3, is KAGVTQTPRYLIKTRGQQVTLSCSPISGHRSVSWYQQTPGQGLQFLFEYFSETQRNKGNFPGRFSGRQFSNSRSEMNVSTLELGDSALYLCASSRLGTENEKLFFGSGTQLSVL.

J is TRBJ2-1 and V is TRBV5-1, with D maybe TRBD2 (6 bases). The CDR3 spans 15 residues. CDR1 and CDR2 (germline): SGHRS, YFSETQ. Trimming removed 4 bases at V and 0 bases at J, with 11 bases between. The CDR3 DNA reads TGCGCCAGCAGCGCAACCGGGGGCTCCTACAATGAGCAGTTCTTC. Translation: CASSATGGSYNEQFF.